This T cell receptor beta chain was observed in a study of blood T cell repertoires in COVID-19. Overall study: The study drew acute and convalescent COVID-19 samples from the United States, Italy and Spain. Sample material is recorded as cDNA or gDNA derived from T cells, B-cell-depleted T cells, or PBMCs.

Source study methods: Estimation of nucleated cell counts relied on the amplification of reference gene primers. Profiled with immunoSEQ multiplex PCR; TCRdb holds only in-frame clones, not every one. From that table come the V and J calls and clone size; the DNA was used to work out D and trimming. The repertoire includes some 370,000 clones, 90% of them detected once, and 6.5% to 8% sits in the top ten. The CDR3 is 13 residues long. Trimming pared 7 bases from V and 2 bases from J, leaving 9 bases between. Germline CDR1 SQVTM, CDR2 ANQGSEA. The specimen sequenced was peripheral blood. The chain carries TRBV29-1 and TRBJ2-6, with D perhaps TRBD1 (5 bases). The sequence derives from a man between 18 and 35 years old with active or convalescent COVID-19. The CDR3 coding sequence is TGCAGCGCCGAAGGGGCTGGGGCCAACGTCCTGACTTTC. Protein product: CSAEGAGANVLTF.